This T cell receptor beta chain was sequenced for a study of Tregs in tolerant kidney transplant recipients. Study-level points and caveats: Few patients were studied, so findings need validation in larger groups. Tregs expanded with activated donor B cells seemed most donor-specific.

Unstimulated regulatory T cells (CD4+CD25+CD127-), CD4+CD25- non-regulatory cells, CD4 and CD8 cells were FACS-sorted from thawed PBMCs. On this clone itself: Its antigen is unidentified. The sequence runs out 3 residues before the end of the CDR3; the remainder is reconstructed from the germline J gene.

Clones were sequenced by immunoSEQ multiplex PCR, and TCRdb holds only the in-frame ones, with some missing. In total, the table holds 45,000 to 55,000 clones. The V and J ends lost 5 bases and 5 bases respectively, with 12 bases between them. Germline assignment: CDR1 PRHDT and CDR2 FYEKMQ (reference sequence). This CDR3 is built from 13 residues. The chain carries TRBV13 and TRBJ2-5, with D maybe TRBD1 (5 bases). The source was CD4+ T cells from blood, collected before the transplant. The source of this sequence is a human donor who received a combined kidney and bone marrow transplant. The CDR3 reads CASSPRRAETQYF. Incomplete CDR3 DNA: TGTGCCAGCAGCCCGCGCAGGGCGGAGACC.